Presented here are 6 T cell receptor beta chains from one specimen sequenced in a study of read filtering for tumor transcriptome and immune sequencing. Molecular barcoded adaptors covering alpha/delta and beta/gamma chains were used on 400 ng RNA. TCRdb reprocessed the reads with MiXCR, giving one entry per CDR3 protein. The sample contains about 130,000 distinct CDR3 sequences, around 13% of which appear only once. The specimen was a population of CD138-negative cells sorted from bone marrow. The receptors were sampled from a donor aged 40 or over with multiple myeloma.

This clonotype was recorded at least ten times. This chain connects TRBV3-1 to TRBJ2-3, with D tentatively TRBD2 (6 bases). Germline-derived CDR1 and CDR2 are LGHDT and YNNKEL (reference sequence). V was shortened by 4 bases and J by 0 bases, with 14 bases between the two germline ends. The CDR3 totals 16 residues. The chain's CDR3 is CASSPPKRVSTDTQYF. CDR3 DNA sequence: TGTGCCAGCAGCCCTCCAAAGCGGGTTAGCACAGATACGCAGTATTTT.

This clonotype has just a few counts. An end of the junction does not agree with germline; a read error may underlie this. CDR3: CASHTELRDQETQYF. In DNA form, the CDR3 reads TGTGCCAGCCACACAGAATTGCGGGACCAGGAGACCCAGTACTTC. The gene calls are TRBV4-2 and TRBJ2-5; D is possibly TRBD2 (6 bases). This CDR3 contains 15 residues. Germline V CDR1 and CDR2: LGHNA, YNFKEQ.

Notes on this clonotype: This may be a read error, as it is one base from a much larger clone. The V call is TRBV21-1, the J call TRBJ1-1; the table names TRBD1, a call not compared with the DNA. TRBV21-1 is designated a pseudogene. CDR3 length: 16 residues. The CDR3: CATKSDRPTKNTEAYF. The CDR3 coding sequence is TGTGCCACCAAGTCCGACAGGCCAACTAAGAACACTGAAGCTTACTTT.

This clonotype occurred many times. The chain couples TRBV18 to TRBJ2-7; D gene uncertain. Germline V gives CDR1 KGHSH, CDR2 LQKENI. Trimming took off 3 bases at V and 6 bases at J, with 12 bases between the two ends. CDR3 length: 13 residues. CDR3 nucleotide sequence: TGTGCCAGCTCACCGGCCCTAGTGGGCGAGCAGTACTTC. Translation: CASSPALVGEQYF.

This clonotype turned up a few times. One end of the junction is discordant with germline, which a read error may explain. This chain connects TRBV20-1 to TRBJ2-7, with D uncertain. This CDR3 has 14 residues. Germline V CDR1 and CDR2: DFQATT, SNEGSKA (reference sequence). The CDR3 region has the DNA TGCAGTGCTAAAGCACCTGAGACCTCCTACGAGCTGTACTTC. Amino acid sequence: CSAKAPETSYELYF.

This clonotype was seen at least ten times. This chain joins TRBV24-1 and TRBJ2-2; the match to TRBD1 covers 7 bases. The length of the CDR3 is 15 residues. The junction had 7 bases not matched to a gene; V was cut back by 4 bases and J by 6 bases. Germline CDR1 reads KGHDR; CDR2 reads SFDVKD. The CDR3 sequence: CATSDSGTEAGELFF. The CDR3 region has the DNA TGTGCCACCAGTGACTCCGGGACAGAAGCCGGGGAGCTGTTTTTT.